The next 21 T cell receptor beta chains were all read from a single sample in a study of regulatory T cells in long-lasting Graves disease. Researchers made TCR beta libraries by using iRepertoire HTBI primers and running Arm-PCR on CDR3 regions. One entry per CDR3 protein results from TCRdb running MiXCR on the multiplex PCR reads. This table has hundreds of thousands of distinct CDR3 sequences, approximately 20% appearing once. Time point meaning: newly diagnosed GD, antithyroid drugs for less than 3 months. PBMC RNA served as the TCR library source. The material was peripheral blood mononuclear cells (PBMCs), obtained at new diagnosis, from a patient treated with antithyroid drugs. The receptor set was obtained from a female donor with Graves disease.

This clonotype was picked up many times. This CDR3 reads CASTCRETQYF. In nucleotides, the CDR3 is TGTGCCAGCACGTGCCGTGAGACCCAGTACTTC. The chain is built from TRBV27 and TRBJ2-5; D call uncertain. With 7 bases removed from V and 5 bases from J, the gap between germline ends came to 8 bases. The CDR3 consists of 11 residues. The germline V gene encodes CDR1 MNHEY and CDR2 SMNVEV (reference sequence).

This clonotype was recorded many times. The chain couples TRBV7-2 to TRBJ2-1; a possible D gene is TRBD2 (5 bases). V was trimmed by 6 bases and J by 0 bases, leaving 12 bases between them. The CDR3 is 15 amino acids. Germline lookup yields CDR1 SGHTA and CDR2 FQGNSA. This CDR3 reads CASSLEAASYNEQFF. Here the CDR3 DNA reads TGTGCCAGCAGTTTGGAGGCGGCCTCCTACAATGAGCAGTTCTTC.

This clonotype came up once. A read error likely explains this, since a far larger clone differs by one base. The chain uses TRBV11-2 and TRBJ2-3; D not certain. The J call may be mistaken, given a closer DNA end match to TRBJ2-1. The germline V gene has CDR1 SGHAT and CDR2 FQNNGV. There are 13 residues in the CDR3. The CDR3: CASSFFWVGEQFF. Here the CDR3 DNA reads TGTGCCAGCAGCTTTTTTTGGGTGGGTGAGCAGTTCTTC.

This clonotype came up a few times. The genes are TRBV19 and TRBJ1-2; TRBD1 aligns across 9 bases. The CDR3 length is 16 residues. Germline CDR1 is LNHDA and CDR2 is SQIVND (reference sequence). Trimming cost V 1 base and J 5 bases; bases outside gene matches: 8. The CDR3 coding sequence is TGTGCCAGTAGTATAGGGGGCTTACAGGGGGCGTATGGCTACACCTTC. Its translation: CASSIGGLQGAYGYTF.

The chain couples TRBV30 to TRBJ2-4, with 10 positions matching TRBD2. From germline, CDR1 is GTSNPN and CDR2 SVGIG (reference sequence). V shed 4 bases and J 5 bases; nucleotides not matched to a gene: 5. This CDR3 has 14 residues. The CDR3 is CAWMSGGGENIQYF. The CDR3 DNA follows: TGTGCCTGGATGAGCGGGGGGGGGGAAAACATTCAGTACTTC.

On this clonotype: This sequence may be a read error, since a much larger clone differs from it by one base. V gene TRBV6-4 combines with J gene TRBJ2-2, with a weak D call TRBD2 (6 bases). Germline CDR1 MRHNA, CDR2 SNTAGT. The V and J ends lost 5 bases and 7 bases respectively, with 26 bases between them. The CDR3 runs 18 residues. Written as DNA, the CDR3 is TGTGCCAGCAGTTACGCGCCGCCGGAACTAGCCAGTAGCGGGGAGCTGTTTTTT. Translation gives CASSYAPPELASSGELFF.

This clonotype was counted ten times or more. The CDR3 sequence: CASSLSPPDTQYF. CDR3 nucleotide sequence: TGTGCCAGCAGCCTATCCCCCCCAGATACGCAGTATTTT. This chain links TRBV28 with TRBJ2-3; D uncertain. The CDR3 length is 13 residues. Germline CDR1 is MDHEN and CDR2 is SYDVKM. Trimming stripped 6 bases from V and 4 bases from J, with 11 bases between. The full variable domain, rest sourced from reference TRBV28 and TRBJ2-3, is DVKVTQSSRYLVKRTGEKVFLECVQDMDHENMFWYRQDPGLGLRLIYFSYDVKMKEKGDIPEGYSVSREKKERFSLILESASTNQTSMYLCASSLSPPDTQYFGPGTRLTVL.

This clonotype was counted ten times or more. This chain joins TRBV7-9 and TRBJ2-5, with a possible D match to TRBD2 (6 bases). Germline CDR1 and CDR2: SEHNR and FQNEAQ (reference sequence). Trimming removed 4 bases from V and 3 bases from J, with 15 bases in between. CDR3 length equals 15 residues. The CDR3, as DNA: TGTGCCAGCAGCTCAGACGGGACTTCAGAAGAGACCCAGTACTTC. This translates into CASSSDGTSEETQYF.

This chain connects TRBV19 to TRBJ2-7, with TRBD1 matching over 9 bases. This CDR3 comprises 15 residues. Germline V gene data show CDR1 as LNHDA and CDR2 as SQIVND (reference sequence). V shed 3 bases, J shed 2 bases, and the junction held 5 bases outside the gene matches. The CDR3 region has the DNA TGTGCCAGTAGTATCTCGGGACAGGGCGCCTACGAGCAGTACTTC. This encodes CASSISGQGAYEQYF.

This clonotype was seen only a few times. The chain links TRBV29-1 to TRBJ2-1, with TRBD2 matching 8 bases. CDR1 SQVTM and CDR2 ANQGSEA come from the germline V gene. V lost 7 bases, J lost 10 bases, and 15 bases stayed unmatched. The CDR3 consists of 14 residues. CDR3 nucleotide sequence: TGCAGCGCATGGGGGACTAGTAATTTAGGAGAGCAGTTCTTC. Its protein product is CSAWGTSNLGEQFF.

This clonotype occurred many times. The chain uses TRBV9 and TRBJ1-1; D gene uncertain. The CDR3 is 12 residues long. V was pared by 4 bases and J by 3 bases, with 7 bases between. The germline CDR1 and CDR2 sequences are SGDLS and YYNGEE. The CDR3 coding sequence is TGTGCCAGCAGCCCAAGGGACACTGAAGCTTTCTTT. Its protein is CASSPRDTEAFF.

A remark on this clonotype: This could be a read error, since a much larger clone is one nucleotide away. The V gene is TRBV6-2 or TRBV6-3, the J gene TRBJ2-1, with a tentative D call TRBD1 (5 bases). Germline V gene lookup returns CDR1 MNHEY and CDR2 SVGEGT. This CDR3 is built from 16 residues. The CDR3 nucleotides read TGTGCCAGCAGCAAAGGCAGGGCGATCTCCCACAATGAGCAGTTCTTC. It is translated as CASSKGRAISHNEQFF.

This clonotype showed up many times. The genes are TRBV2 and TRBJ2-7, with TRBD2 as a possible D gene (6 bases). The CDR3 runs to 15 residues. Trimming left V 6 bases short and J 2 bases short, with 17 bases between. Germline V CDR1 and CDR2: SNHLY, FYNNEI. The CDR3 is CASRASVEGPYEQYF. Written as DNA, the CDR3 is TGTGCCAGCAGGGCTAGCGTGGAGGGTCCCTACGAGCAGTACTTC.

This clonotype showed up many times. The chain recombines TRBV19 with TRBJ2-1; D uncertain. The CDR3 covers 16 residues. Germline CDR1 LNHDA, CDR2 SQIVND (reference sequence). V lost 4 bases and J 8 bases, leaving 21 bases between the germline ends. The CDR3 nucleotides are TGTGCCAGTAGTACTATTGGGCCCGGAGTCTCCGATGAGCAGTTCTTC. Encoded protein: CASSTIGPGVSDEQFF. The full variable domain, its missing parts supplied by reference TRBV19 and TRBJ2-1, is DGGITQSPKYLFRKEGQNVTLSCEQNLNHDAMYWYRQDPGQGLRLIYYSQIVNDFQKGDIAEGYSVSREKKESFPLTVTSAQKNPTAFYLCASSTIGPGVSDEQFFGPGTRLTVL.

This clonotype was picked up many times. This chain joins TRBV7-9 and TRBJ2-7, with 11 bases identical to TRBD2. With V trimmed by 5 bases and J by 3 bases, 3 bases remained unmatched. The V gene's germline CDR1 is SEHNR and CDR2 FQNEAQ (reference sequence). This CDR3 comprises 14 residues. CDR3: CASSVGTSGYEQYF. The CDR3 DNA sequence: TGTGCCAGCAGCGTTGGGACTAGCGGCTACGAGCAGTACTTC.

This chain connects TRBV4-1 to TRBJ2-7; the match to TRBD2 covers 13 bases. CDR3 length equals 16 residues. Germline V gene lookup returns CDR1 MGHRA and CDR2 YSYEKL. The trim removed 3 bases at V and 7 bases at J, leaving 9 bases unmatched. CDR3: CASSHPGLAGTGEQYF. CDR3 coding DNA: TGCGCCAGCAGCCACCCGGGACTAGCGGGAACCGGGGAGCAGTACTTC.

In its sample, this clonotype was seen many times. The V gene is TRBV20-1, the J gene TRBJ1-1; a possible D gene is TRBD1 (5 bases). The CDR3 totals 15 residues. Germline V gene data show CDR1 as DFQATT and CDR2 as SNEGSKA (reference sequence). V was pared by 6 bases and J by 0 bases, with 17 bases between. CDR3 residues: CSAKTGAAVNTEAFF. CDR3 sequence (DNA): TGCAGTGCCAAGACCGGGGCGGCCGTGAACACTGAAGCTTTCTTT.

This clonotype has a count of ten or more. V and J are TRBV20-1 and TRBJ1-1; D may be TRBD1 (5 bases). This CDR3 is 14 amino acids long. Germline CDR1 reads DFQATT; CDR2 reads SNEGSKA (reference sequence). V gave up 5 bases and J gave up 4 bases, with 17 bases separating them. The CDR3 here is CSAWDQGGGTEAFF. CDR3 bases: TGCAGTGCTTGGGATCAGGGTGGGGGCACTGAAGCTTTCTTT.

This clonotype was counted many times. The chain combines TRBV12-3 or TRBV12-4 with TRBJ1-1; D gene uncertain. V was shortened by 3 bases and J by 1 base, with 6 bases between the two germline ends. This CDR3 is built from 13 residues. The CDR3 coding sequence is TGTGCCAGCAGTTTTACGGCGAACACTGAAGCTTTCTTT. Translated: CASSFTANTEAFF.

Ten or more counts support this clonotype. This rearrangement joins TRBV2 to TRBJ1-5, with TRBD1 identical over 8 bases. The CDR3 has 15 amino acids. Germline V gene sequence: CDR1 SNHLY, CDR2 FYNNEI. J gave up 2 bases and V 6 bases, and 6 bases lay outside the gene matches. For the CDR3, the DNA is TGTGCCAGCAGCTGGACAGGGCTGCGCAATCAGCCCCAGCATTTT. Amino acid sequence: CASSWTGLRNQPQHF.

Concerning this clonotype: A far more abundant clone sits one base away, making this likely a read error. As DNA, the CDR3 is TGTCCCAGCAGTGTCAGCCGGGACAGGGGGGCCTTAAACTATGGCTACACCTTC. It translates to CPSSVSRDRGALNYGYTF. The rearrangement links TRBV7-2 to TRBJ1-2, with 11 bases lining up with TRBD1. The germline V gene encodes CDR1 SGHTA and CDR2 FQGNSA. The CDR3 has 18 residues. The whole variable domain, filled in from reference TRBV7-2 and TRBJ1-2, reads GAGVSQSPSNKVTEKGKDVELRCDPISGHTALYWYRQSLGQGLEFLIYFQGNSAPDKSGLPSDRFSAERTGGSVSTLTIQRTQQEDSAVYLCPSSVSRDRGALNYGYTFGSGTRLTVV.